The TCR beta chain under discussion was sequenced for a study of T cells after somatic rescue of genetic block (dated by TCRdb to 2018 to 2021). The study in broad terms: The study assessed how robust, over the long term, a T-cell system was when the system had developed through somatic rescue of a genetic block in T-cell development.

To prepare the library, the immunoSEQ multiplex PCR assay was applied. TCRdb limited this immuneACCESS table to in-frame rearrangements with V and J called. A share of clones is missing; checked studies link under half to unresolved V genes, and the rest is unexplained. This sample gives some 90,000 clones in total; approximately 90% of them show up just once. 1.5% to 2% of the sample goes to the ten largest clones. A few counts support this clone. Its antigen target is currently unknown. Base qualities are not at hand, and no much larger clone is one base apart. Inclusive of the bounding cysteine and phenylalanine, the CDR3 is 13 residues long. The entry retains the CDR3 DNA only, 39 bases that are in frame from base 1. Trimming takes 4 bases from V and 5 bases from J, and the germline ends sit 10 bases apart. Sequences SGHNT (CDR1) and YENEEA (CDR2) are obtained from the germline V gene.

The V and J genes are TRBV11-3 and TRBJ2-3, and the D gene may be TRBD2, 6 bases matching. The TCR comes from a woman under 30. Specimen: peripheral blood mononuclear cells (PBMCs). In nucleotide form, the sequence is TGTGCCAGCAGCTCATGGGGGGAAGATACGCAGTATTTT. Its product reads: CASSSWGEDTQYF. Supplemented by the reference TRBV11-3 and TRBJ2-3 proteins around the CDR3, the complete variable domain is EAGVVQSPRYKIIEKKQPVAFWCNPISGHNTLYWYLQNLGQGPELLIRYENEEAVDDSQLPKDRFSAERLKGVDSTLKIQPAELGDSAVYLCASSSWGEDTQYFGPGTRLTVL.